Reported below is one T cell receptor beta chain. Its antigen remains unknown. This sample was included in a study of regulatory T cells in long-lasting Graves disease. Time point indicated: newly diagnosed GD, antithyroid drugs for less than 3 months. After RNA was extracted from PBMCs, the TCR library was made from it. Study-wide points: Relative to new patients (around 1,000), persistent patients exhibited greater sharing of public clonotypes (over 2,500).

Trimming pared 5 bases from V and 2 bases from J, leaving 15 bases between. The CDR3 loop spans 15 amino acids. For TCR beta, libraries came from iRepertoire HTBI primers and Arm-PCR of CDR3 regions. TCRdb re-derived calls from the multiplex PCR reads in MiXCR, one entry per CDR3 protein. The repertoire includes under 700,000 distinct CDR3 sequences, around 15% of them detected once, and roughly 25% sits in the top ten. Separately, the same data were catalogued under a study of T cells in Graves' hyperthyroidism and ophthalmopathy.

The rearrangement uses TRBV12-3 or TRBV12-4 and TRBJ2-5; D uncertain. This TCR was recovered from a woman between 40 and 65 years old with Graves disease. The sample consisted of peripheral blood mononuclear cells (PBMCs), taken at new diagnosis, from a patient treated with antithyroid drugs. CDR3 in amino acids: CASSPTWALQETQYF. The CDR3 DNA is TGTGCCAGCAGTCCAACCTGGGCTCTACAAGAGACCCAGTACTTC.